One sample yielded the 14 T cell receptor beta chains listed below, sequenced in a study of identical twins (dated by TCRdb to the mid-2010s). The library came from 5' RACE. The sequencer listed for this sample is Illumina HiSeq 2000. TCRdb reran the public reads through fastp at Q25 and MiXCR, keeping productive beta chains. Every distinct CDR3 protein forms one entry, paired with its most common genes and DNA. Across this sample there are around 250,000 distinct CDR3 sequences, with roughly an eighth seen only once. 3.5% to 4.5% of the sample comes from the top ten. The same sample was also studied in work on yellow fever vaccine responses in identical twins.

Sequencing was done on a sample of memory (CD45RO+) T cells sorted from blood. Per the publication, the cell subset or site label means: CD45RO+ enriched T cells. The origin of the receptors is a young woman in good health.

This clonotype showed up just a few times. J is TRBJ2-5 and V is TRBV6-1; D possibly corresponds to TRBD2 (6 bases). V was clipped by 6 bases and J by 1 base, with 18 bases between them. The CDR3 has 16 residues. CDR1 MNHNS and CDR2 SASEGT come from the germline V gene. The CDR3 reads CASSRRGSSVQETQYF. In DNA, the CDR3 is TGTGCCAGCAGCCGCCGAGGGTCTAGCGTCCAAGAGACCCAGTACTTC.

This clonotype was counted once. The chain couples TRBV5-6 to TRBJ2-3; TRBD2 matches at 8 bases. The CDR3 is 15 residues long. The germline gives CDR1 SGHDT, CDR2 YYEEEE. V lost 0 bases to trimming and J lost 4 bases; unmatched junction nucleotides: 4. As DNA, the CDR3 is TGTGCCAGCAGCTTGGGAGCGGGGGCCCCAGATACGCAGTATTTT. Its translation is CASSLGAGAPDTQYF.

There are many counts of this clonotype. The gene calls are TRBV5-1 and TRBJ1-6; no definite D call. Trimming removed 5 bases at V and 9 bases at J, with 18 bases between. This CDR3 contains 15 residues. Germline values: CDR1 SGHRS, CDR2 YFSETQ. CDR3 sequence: CASSFKGAESSPLHF. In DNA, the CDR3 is TGCGCCAGCAGTTTTAAGGGAGCGGAAAGTTCACCCCTCCACTTT. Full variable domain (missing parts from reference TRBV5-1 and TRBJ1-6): KAGVTQTPRYLIKTRGQQVTLSCSPISGHRSVSWYQQTPGQGLQFLFEYFSETQRNKGNFPGRFSGRQFSNSRSEMNVSTLELGDSALYLCASSFKGAESSPLHFGNGTRLTVT.

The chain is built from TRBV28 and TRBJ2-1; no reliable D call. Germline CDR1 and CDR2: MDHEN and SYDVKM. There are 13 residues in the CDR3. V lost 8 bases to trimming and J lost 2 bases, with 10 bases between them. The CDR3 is CASRRKAYNEQFF. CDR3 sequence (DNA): TGTGCCAGCCGTAGAAAGGCCTACAATGAGCAGTTCTTC.

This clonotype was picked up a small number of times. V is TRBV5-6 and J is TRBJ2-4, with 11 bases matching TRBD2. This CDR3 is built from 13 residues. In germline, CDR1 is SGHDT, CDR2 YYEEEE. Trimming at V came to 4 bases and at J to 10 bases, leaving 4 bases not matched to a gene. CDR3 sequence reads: CASSLLAGGIQYF. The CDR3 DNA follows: TGTGCCAGCAGCCTGCTAGCGGGGGGTATTCAGTACTTC.

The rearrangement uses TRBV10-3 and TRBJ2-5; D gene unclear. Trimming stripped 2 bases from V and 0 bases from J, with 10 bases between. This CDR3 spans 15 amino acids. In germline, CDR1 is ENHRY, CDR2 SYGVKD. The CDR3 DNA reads TGTGCCATCAGTGAGGGACCCTCGTACCAAGAGACCCAGTACTTC. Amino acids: CAISEGPSYQETQYF.

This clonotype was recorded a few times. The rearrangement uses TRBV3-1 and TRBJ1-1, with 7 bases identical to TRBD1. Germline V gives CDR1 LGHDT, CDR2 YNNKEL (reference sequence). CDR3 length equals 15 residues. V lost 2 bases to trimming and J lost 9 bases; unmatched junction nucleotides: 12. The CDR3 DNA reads TGTGCCAGCAGCCAATGGCGCCAGGGGGTCCTGCAAGCTTTCTTT. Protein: CASSQWRQGVLQAFF.

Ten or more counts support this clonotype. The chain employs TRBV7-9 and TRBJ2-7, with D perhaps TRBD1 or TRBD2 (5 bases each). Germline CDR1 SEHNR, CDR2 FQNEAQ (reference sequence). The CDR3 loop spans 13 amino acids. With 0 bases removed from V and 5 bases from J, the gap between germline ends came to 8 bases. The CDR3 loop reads CASSLAGDHEQYF. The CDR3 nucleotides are TGTGCCAGCAGCTTAGCGGGGGACCACGAGCAGTACTTC.

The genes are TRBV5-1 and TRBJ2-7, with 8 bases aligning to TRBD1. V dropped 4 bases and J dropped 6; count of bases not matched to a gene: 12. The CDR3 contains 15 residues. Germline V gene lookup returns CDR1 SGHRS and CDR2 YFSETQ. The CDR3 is CASSGAGQGIGEQYF. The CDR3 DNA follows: TGCGCCAGCAGCGGGGCTGGACAGGGAATAGGCGAGCAGTACTTC.

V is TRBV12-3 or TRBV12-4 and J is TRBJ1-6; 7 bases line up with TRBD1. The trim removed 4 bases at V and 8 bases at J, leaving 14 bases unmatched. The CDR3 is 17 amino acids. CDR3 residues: CASSWMRHRGGDSPLHF. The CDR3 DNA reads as TGTGCCAGCAGTTGGATGAGACACAGGGGAGGCGATTCACCCCTCCACTTT.

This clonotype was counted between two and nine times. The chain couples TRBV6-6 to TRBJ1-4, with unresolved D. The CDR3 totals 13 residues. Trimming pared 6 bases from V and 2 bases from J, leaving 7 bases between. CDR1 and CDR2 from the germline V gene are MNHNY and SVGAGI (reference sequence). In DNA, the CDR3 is TGTGCCAGCAGGTTTTTGACTAATGAAAAACTGTTTTTT. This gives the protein CASRFLTNEKLFF.

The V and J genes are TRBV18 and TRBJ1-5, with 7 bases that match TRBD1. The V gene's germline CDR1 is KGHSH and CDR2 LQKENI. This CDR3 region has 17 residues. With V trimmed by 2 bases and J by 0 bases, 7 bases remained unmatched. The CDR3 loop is CASSPFETGSSNQPQHF. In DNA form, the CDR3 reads TGTGCCAGCTCACCATTCGAGACAGGGTCTAGCAATCAGCCCCAGCATTTT.

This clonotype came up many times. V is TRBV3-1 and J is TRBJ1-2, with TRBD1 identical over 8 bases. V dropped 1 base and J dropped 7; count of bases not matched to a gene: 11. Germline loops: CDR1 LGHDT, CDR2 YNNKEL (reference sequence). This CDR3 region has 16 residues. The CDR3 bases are TGTGCCAGCAGCCAAGCCTCCCCAGGGGGCGCGAGTGGCTACACCTTC. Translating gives CASSQASPGGASGYTF.

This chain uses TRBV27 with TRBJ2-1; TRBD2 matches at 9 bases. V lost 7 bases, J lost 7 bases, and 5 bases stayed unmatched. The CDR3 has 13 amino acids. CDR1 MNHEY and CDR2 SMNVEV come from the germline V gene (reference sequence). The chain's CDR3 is CASKAGGVNEQFF. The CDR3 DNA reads TGTGCCAGCAAAGCGGGAGGTGTAAATGAGCAGTTCTTC.